The 17 T cell receptor beta chains listed next were all sequenced from one sample in a study of CD8+ T cells in alopecia areata. Isolated RNA was reverse transcribed into cDNA used as the sequencing template. Assay used: immunoSEQ multiplex PCR; TCRdb lists only in-frame clones, some missing. The sample includes some 170,000 clones, around 63% of them seen just once. This specimen was CD4+ T cells sorted from blood, taken at week 0. Receptor source: a human donor with alopecia areata.

This clone came up a few times. The chain employs TRBV6-5 and TRBJ2-7; TRBD2 is a possible D gene (5 bases). There are 14 residues in the CDR3. Trimming stripped 6 bases from V and 6 bases from J, with 18 bases between. Germline loops: CDR1 MNHEY, CDR2 SVGAGI. The CDR3 region has the DNA TGTGCCAGCAGATTAGACGCCCGGGGAATCGAGCAGTACTTC. Translation: CASRLDARGIEQYF.

This clone was observed once. The genes are TRBV25-1 and TRBJ2-6, with D tentatively TRBD1 (6 bases). CDR3 length equals 18 residues. Germline CDR1 and CDR2: MGHDK and SYGVNS. V was clipped by 2 bases and J by 0 bases, with 14 bases between them. This CDR3 reads CASSEHPGQSSGANVLTF. The CDR3 DNA reads TGTGCCAGCAGTGAACACCCGGGACAAAGCTCTGGGGCCAACGTCCTGACTTTC.

V and J are TRBV30 and TRBJ1-1; the D gene is possibly TRBD1 (6 bases). V dropped 0 bases and J dropped 4 bases, with 21 bases sitting between them. Per the germline V gene, CDR1 is GTSNPN and CDR2 is SVGIG (reference sequence). This CDR3 comprises 17 residues. DNA for the CDR3: TGTGCCTGGAGTGTTAGTATCGGGGGCACTTATTCCACTGAAGCTTTCTTT. Residues: CAWSVSIGGTYSTEAFF.

This clone was counted between two and nine times. V usage is TRBV5-1 and J usage is TRBJ2-6; 7 bases are shared with TRBD1. Per germline, CDR1 SGHRS and CDR2 YFSETQ. V gave up 1 base and J gave up 0 bases; unmatched junction bases: 10. The CDR3 totals 19 residues. CDR3 coding DNA: TGCGCCAGCAGCTTGTCCCTACCGGGACAGATCTCTGGGGCCAACGTCCTGACTTTC. It specifies CASSLSLPGQISGANVLTF.

This clone was detected only once. This chain uses TRBV7-2 with TRBJ2-1; 7 bases map to TRBD1. The CDR3 has 11 residues. Germline V gene lookup returns CDR1 SGHTA and CDR2 FQGNSA. The V gene end was trimmed by 5 bases and the J gene end by 9 bases; junction bases not matched to a gene: 1. Written as DNA, the CDR3 is TGTGCCAGCAGCGCAGGGGGTGAGCAGTTCTTC. It specifies CASSAGGEQFF. Drawing the rest from reference TRBV7-2 and TRBJ2-1, the complete variable domain is GAGVSQSPSNKVTEKGKDVELRCDPISGHTALYWYRQSLGQGLEFLIYFQGNSAPDKSGLPSDRFSAERTGGSVSTLTIQRTQQEDSAVYLCASSAGGEQFFGPGTRLTVL.

This clone appeared once. The chain uses TRBV7-2 and TRBJ2-1, with D possibly being TRBD1 (6 bases). This CDR3 comprises 15 residues. Germline V CDR1 and CDR2: SGHTA, FQGNSA. The V end was cut by 1 base, the J end by 4 bases, with 11 bases between. CDR3 amino acids: CASSLGRGHYNEQFF. The CDR3 nucleotides are TGTGCCAGCAGCTTAGGCAGGGGACATTACAATGAGCAGTTCTTC.

The chain carries TRBV14 and TRBJ2-3; TRBD2 matches 12 bases. This CDR3 is built from 18 residues. Germline V lookup: CDR1 SGHDN, CDR2 FVKESK. The trim removed 4 bases at V and 2 bases at J, leaving 10 bases unmatched. CDR3 bases: TGTGCCAGCAGCCCCTCGAAGAGACTAGCGGGGGTCACAGATACGCAGTATTTT. Translated: CASSPSKRLAGVTDTQYF. Combining the CDR3 with reference TRBV14 and TRBJ2-3 gives the whole variable domain EAGVTQFPSHSVIEKGQTVTLRCDPISGHDNLYWYRRVMGKEIKFLLHFVKESKQDESGMPNNRFLAERTGGTYSTLKVQPAELEDSGVYFCASSPSKRLAGVTDTQYFGPGTRLTVL.

The CDR3 region is CASSTQVYEQYF. CDR3 nucleotides: TGTGCCAGCAGCACACAGGTCTACGAGCAGTACTTC. The chain recombines TRBV5-6 with TRBJ2-7, with D tentatively TRBD1 (5 bases). V lost 4 bases to trimming and J lost 3 bases, with 8 bases between them. Germline lookup yields CDR1 SGHDT and CDR2 YYEEEE. This CDR3 is built from 12 residues.

The V and J genes are TRBV7-2 and TRBJ1-2; the D gene is possibly TRBD1 (6 bases). Germline V gene data show CDR1 as SGHTA and CDR2 as FQGNSA. V was trimmed by 1 base and J by 4 bases, leaving 16 bases between them. The CDR3 has 16 residues. CDR3 sequence (DNA): TGTGCCAGCAGCTTAGAGGGCCGGGGGGCCGTCTATGGCTACACCTTC. Amino acid sequence: CASSLEGRGAVYGYTF. Using reference TRBV7-2 and TRBJ1-2 for the parts outside the CDR3, the full variable domain is GAGVSQSPSNKVTEKGKDVELRCDPISGHTALYWYRQSLGQGLEFLIYFQGNSAPDKSGLPSDRFSAERTGGSVSTLTIQRTQQEDSAVYLCASSLEGRGAVYGYTFGSGTRLTVV.

In its sample, this clone was seen a few times. The V call is TRBV10-3, the J call TRBJ1-2, with D possibly matching TRBD1 (5 bases). Deletions cut 5 bases from V and 2 bases from J, with 6 bases between. The CDR3 is made up of 12 amino acids. The germline gives CDR1 ENHRY, CDR2 SYGVKD. CDR3 sequence (DNA): TGTGCCATCAGTTCAGGGAACTATGGCTACACCTTC. Encoded protein: CAISSGNYGYTF.

The J gene is TRBJ1-1, the V gene TRBV29-1, with a weak D call TRBD1 (5 bases). The germline V gene encodes CDR1 SQVTM and CDR2 ANQGSEA. The CDR3 consists of 15 residues. The V end was cut by 6 bases, the J end by 3 bases, with 20 bases between. The CDR3 loop is CSVAGTLRPYTEAFF. In DNA, the CDR3 is TGCAGCGTAGCCGGGACCCTGAGGCCCTACACTGAAGCTTTCTTT.

This clone has a count of ten or more. The chain combines TRBV21-1 with TRBJ1-5. TRBV21-1 is noted as a pseudogene. This CDR3 has 14 residues. This CDR3 is CASSDVGVRQPQHF. The CDR3 DNA reads TGTGCCAGCAGCGATGTTGGGGTACGCCAGCCCCAGCATTTT.

Note on this clone: Other DNA sequences in the same sample also yield this CDR3. The chain recombines TRBV29-1 with TRBJ1-4; 7 nucleotides match TRBD1. Looked up from germline, CDR1 is SQVTM and CDR2 is ANQGSEA. Trimming at V came to 6 bases and at J to 1 base, leaving 2 bases not matched to a gene. The CDR3 covers 13 residues. The CDR3 DNA is TGCAGCGTGACAGGGATAACTAATGAAAAACTGTTTTTT. Encoded protein: CSVTGITNEKLFF.

The chain links TRBV4-3 to TRBJ2-3; D not certain. This CDR3 spans 13 amino acids. V gave up 1 base and J gave up 7 bases, with 9 bases separating them. The germline gives CDR1 LGHNA, CDR2 YSLEER. Here the CDR3 DNA reads TGCGCCAGCAGCCAAGCTGATGGGAATACGCAGTATTTT. Protein: CASSQADGNTQYF.

V usage is TRBV4-3 and J usage is TRBJ2-7; the match to TRBD2 covers 12 bases. V lost 3 bases to trimming and J lost 1 base; unmatched junction nucleotides: 1. This CDR3 has 15 amino acids. Per germline, CDR1 LGHNA and CDR2 YSLEER. The CDR3 here is CASSQTSGGSYEQYF. CDR3 DNA sequence: TGCGCCAGCAGCCAGACTAGCGGGGGTTCCTACGAGCAGTACTTC.

The sample holds a few counts of this clone. CDR3 residues: CASSDRRTQETQYF. The CDR3 nucleotides are TGTGCCAGTAGCGACAGACGGACCCAAGAGACCCAGTACTTC. The J gene is TRBJ2-5, the V gene TRBV19; D is perhaps TRBD1 (5 bases). Deletions cut 6 bases from V and 1 base from J, with 12 bases between. The CDR3 is made up of 14 amino acids. CDR1 and CDR2 from the germline V gene are LNHDA and SQIVND (reference sequence). Based on the CDR3 plus reference TRBV19 and TRBJ2-5, the full variable domain is DGGITQSPKYLFRKEGQNVTLSCEQNLNHDAMYWYRQDPGQGLRLIYYSQIVNDFQKGDIAEGYSVSREKKESFPLTVTSAQKNPTAFYLCASSDRRTQETQYFGPGTRLLVL.

The rearrangement uses TRBV9 and TRBJ2-7; D is possibly TRBD1 (8 bases). Between the trimmed V and J ends, which lost 2 bases and 1 base, there was a span of 13 bases. Germline values: CDR1 SGDLS, CDR2 YYNGEE. The CDR3 contains 15 residues. This CDR3 reads CASSVGQGLSYEQYF. CDR3 DNA: TGTGCCAGCAGCGTCGGACAGGGACTATCCTACGAGCAGTACTTC.